The rows below give T cell receptor beta chains drawn from one sample of a study of T cell responses to AZD1222 COVID-19 vaccine. Only in-frame clones appear in the TCRdb table, and some are missing; sequencing was by immunoSEQ multiplex PCR. The sample carries roughly 100,000 clones, roughly 92% recorded once. Source: peripheral blood, taken on day 0 of AZD1222 vaccination. The origin of the receptors is an adult in good health. The CDR3 runs from the conserved cysteine through the conserved F or W. The D gene is left open where the match is weak. Expanded clones get a size class; other rows say once, few or many, or leave the size out.

cdr3_nt cdr3_aa cdr3_length clone_size j_call v_call d_call
TGTGCCAGCATAGGGAACTATAATCAGCCCCAGCATTTT CASIGNYNQPQHF 13 . TRBJ1-5 TRBV6-6 .
TGTGCCAGCAGTGAGCCGGGACGGGAGAATGAAAAACTGTTTTTT CASSEPGRENEKLFF 15 . TRBJ1-4 TRBV6-1 .
TGTGCCAGCTCACTCCAGGCGGCCGGCTACGAGCAGTACTTC CASSLQAAGYEQYF 14 few TRBJ2-7 TRBV18 .
TGTGCCAGCGGGCAAGGGGATCGACCCCACGAGCAGTACTTC CASGQGDRPHEQYF 14 . TRBJ2-7 TRBV2 .
TGCGCCAGCAGCCAAGAAGGGGGACTAGCGGCTTACAATGAGCAGTTCTTC CASSQEGGLAAYNEQFF 17 once TRBJ2-1 TRBV4-1 TRBD2
TGTGCCATCAGTGATCCCGGACAGAGTAACTATGGCTACACCTTC CAISDPGQSNYGYTF 15 . TRBJ1-2 TRBV10-3 .
TGTGCCAGCAGACGGACGCGTAGCGACCCAAATGAGCAGTTCTTC CASRRTRSDPNEQFF 15 . TRBJ2-1 TRBV6-5 .
TGTGCCAGCAGTTACTCACTACTGTACGAGCAGTACTTC CASSYSLLYEQYF 13 . TRBJ2-7 TRBV6-6 .
TGCGCCAGCTCCCCAAGAGGCGGAAACACCGGGGAGCTGTTTTTT CASSPRGGNTGELFF 15 . TRBJ2-2 TRBV4-1 .
TGTGCCTGGAGTGTAGGCTCGTACAATGAGCAGTTCTTC CAWSVGSYNEQFF 13 . TRBJ2-1 TRBV30 .
TGCGCCGAAAGGACAGGGTGGTCGGAGACCCAGTACTTC CAERTGWSETQYF 13 . TRBJ2-5 TRBV5-1 TRBD1
TGTGCCAGCAGCTTGGAGGGACAACGGAACACTGAAGCTTTCTTT CASSLEGQRNTEAFF 15 . TRBJ1-1 TRBV5-4 .
TGTGCCAGCAGTTTTGAGGGGACAGATACGCAGTATTTT CASSFEGTDTQYF 13 few TRBJ2-3 TRBV12-3/TRBV12-4 .
TGTGCCAGCAGTTACACACCAAGACAGGTTTATGGCTACACCTTC CASSYTPRQVYGYTF 15 . TRBJ1-2 TRBV6-6 .
TGTGCCGGTCGGGGGGGGATTCGTTACTTC CAGRGGIRYF 10 . TRBJ2-4 TRBV19 TRBD2
TGTGCCAGCAGCTTACAGGGGTCGGGCTCCCCCAGCGGAGCTTTCTTT CASSLQGSGSPSGAFF 16 . TRBJ1-1 TRBV5-4 TRBD1
TGTGCCTGGAGCCTCGACACCGGGGAGCTGTTTTTT CAWSLDTGELFF 12 . TRBJ2-2 TRBV30 .
TGCGCCAGCAGCCAAGCCCTAAATGGTGGATACTATGGCTACACCTTC CASSQALNGGYYGYTF 16 once TRBJ1-2 TRBV4-1 .
TGTGCCAGCTCACCCTCAGGGGTCCAAGAGACCCAGTACTTC CASSPSGVQETQYF 14 . TRBJ2-5 TRBV18 .
TGTGCCAGCACTGGCAAAAACATTCAGTACTTC CASTGKNIQYF 11 . TRBJ2-4 TRBV2 .
TGTGCCAGCTCACCAGTGGCAGGGGGCCTGAATGAGCAGTTCTTC CASSPVAGGLNEQFF 15 . TRBJ2-1 TRBV18 TRBD1
TGTGCCAGTAGGAACGGGATTTTCTCGAGAGAAGCTTTCTTT CASRNGIFSREAFF 14 . TRBJ1-1 TRBV19 .
TGTGCCAGCATTCAAATTACTCGGGGGAACACTGAAGCTTTCTTT CASIQITRGNTEAFF 15 . TRBJ1-1 TRBV6-5 .
TGTGCCAGCAGTTTACTAGCGGGAGAGAGTGAGCAGTTCTTC CASSLLAGESEQFF 14 . TRBJ2-1 TRBV6-4 TRBD2
TGTGCCAGCTCACCGACCACCGGGTCGACCACTGAAGCTTTCTTT CASSPTTGSTTEAFF 15 . TRBJ1-1 TRBV18 .
TGTGCCAGCAGCAACAGGGTGAGCACTGAAGCTTTCTTT CASSNRVSTEAFF 13 . TRBJ1-1 TRBV28 .
TGTGCCGGATCCGACAGGGTAAAATACACCGGGGAGCTGTTTTTT CAGSDRVKYTGELFF 15 . TRBJ2-2 TRBV30 TRBD1
TGTGCCAGCAGCGGGGGTTTGCAATCAGGGGAGCAGTTCTTC CASSGGLQSGEQFF 14 . TRBJ2-1 TRBV5-4 .
TGTGCCAGCAGCCCCTTGTTTAAGGCAGATACGCAGTATTTT CASSPLFKADTQYF 14 . TRBJ2-3 TRBV14 .
TGTGCCAGCAGCCCCCGGGACAGGGCCCCGTTCTTC CASSPRDRAPFF 12 . TRBJ2-1 TRBV7-2 TRBD1
TGTGCCAGCAGCAACTCCTACGAGCAGTACTTC CASSNSYEQYF 11 . TRBJ2-7 TRBV7-3 .